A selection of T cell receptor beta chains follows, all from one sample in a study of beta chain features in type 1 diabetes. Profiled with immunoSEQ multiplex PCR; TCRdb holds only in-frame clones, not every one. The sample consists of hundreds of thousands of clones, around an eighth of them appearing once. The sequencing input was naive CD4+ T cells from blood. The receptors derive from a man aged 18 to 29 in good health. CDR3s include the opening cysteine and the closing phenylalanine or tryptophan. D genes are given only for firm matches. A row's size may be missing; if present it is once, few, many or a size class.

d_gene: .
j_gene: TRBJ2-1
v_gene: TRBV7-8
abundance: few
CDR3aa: CASSLKYLSNEQFF
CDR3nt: TGTGCCAGCAGCTTAAAGTACCTATCCAATGAGCAGTTCTTC

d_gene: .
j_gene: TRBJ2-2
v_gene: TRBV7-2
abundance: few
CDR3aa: CASSLAGSYTGELFF
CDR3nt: TGTGCCAGCAGCTTAGCGGGCAGTTACACCGGGGAGCTGTTTTTT

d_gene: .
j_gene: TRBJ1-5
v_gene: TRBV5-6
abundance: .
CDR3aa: CASSLGGDQPQHF
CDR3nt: TGTGCCAGCAGCTTGGGGGGGGATCAGCCCCAGCATTTT

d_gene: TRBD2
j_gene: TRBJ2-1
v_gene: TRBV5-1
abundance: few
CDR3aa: CASSLAGTSGRALGEQFF
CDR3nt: TGCGCCAGCAGCTTGGCCGGGACTAGCGGGAGGGCCTTGGGTGAGCAGTTCTTC

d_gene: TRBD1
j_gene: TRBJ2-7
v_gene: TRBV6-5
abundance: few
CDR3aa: CASSYSPTGTGHEQYF
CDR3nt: TGTGCCAGCAGTTACTCCCCCACCGGGACAGGCCACGAGCAGTACTTC

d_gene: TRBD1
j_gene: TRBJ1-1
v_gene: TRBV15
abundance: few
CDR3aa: CATSRQGADTEAFF
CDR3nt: TGTGCCACCAGCAGACAGGGGGCGGACACTGAAGCTTTCTTT

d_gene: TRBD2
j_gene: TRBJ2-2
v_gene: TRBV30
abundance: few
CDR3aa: CAWSVWRGATSNTGELFF
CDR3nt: TGTGCCTGGAGTGTCTGGCGGGGGGCAACATCGAACACCGGGGAGCTGTTTTTT

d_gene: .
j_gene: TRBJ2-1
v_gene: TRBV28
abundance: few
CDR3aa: CASSFGGYSYNEQFF
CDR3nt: TGTGCCAGCAGTTTCGGAGGGTACTCCTACAATGAGCAGTTCTTC

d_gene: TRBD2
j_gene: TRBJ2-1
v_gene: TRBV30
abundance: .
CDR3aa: CAWTRLAGGGEQFF
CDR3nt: TGTGCCTGGACTCGACTAGCGGGGGGCGGTGAGCAGTTCTTC

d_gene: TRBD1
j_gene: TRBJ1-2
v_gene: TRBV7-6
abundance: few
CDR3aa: CASSPTEGADGYTF
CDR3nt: TGTGCCAGCAGCCCGACGGAGGGGGCCGATGGCTACACCTTC

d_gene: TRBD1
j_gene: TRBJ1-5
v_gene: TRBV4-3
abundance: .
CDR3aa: CASSQEPGGAEQPQHF
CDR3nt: TGCGCCAGCAGCCAAGAACCAGGGGGCGCCGAACAGCCCCAGCATTTT

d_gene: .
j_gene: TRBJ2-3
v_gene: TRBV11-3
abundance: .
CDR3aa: CASSLEGDLGTDTQYF
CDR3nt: TGTGCCAGCAGCTTAGAGGGTGACCTAGGCACAGATACGCAGTATTTT

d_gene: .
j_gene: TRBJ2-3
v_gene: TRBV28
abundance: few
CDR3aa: CASSPRGTDTQYF
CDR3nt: TGTGCCAGCAGTCCGAGGGGCACAGATACGCAGTATTTT

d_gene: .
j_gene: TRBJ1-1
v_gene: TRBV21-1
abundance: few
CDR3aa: CASSKGPEITEAFF
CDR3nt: TGTGCCAGCAGCAAAGGTCCGGAGATCACTGAAGCTTTCTTT

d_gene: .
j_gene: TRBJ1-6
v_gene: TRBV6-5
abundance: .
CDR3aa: CASSYSNQGHNSPLHF
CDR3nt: TGTGCCAGCAGTTACTCGAACCAGGGGCATAATTCACCCCTCCACTTT

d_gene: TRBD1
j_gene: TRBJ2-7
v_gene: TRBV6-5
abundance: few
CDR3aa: CASRGTGMGYEQYF
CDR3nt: TGTGCCAGCAGAGGGACAGGTATGGGCTACGAGCAGTACTTC

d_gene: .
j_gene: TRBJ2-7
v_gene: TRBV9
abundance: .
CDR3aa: CASRKGPTASYEQYF
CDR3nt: TGTGCCAGCAGGAAAGGCCCAACAGCATCCTACGAGCAGTACTTC

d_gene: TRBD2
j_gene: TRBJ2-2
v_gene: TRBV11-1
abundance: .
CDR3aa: CASSSVAGVVGELFF
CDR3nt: TGTGCCAGCAGCTCAGTGGCGGGGGTTGTCGGGGAGCTGTTTTTT

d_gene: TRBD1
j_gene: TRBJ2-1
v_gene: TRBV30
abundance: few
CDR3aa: CAWRVRTGFSGEQFF
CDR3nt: TGTGCCTGGAGGGTCAGGACAGGGTTTAGTGGTGAGCAGTTCTTC

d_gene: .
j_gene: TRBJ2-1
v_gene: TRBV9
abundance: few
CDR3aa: CASSPRIGSSSYNEQFF
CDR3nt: TGTGCCAGCAGCCCAAGGATCGGGAGTTCCTCCTACAATGAGCAGTTCTTC

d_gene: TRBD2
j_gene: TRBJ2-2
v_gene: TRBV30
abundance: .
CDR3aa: CAWVSSGNTGELFF
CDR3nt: TGTGCCTGGGTATCTAGCGGGAACACCGGGGAGCTGTTTTTT

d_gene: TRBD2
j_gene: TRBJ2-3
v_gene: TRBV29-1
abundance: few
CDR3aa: CSARGERGGRTDTQYF
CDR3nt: TGCAGCGCCCGGGGGGAGCGGGGGGGACGTACAGATACGCAGTATTTT

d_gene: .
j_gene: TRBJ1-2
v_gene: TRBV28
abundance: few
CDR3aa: CASSLWGSLSYGYTF
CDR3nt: TGTGCCAGCAGTTTATGGGGCAGCCTCTCCTATGGCTACACCTTC

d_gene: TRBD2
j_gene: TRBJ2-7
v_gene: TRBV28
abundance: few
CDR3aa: CASSPGGSINEQYF
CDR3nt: TGTGCCAGCAGCCCGGGGGGTAGTATAAACGAGCAGTACTTC

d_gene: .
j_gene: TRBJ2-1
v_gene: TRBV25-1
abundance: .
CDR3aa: CASSEAGTYNEQFF
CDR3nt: TGTGCCAGCAGTGAGGCAGGTACCTACAATGAGCAGTTCTTC

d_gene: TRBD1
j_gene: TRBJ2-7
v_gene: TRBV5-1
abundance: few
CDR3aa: CASRSGTGLHEQYF
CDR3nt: TGCGCCAGCAGGTCCGGGACAGGGCTACACGAGCAGTACTTC

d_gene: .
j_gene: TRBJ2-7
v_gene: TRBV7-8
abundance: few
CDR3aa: CASSLSKQKRVQDEQYF
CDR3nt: TGTGCCAGCAGCTTATCAAAACAAAAGAGGGTCCAGGACGAGCAGTACTTC

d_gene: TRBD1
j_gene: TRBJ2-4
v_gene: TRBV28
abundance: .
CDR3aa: CASSFSGRGWSKNIQYF
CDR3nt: TGTGCCAGCAGTTTCTCAGGCAGGGGGTGGTCCAAAAACATTCAGTACTTC

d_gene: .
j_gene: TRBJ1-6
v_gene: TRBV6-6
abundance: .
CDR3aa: CASSDNNSPLHF
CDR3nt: TGTGCCAGCAGTGACAATAATTCACCCCTCCACTTT

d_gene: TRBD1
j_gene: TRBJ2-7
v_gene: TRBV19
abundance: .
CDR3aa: CASSRSTGQVVDEQYF
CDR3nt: TGTGCCAGTAGTAGGTCAACGGGACAGGTGGTCGACGAGCAGTACTTC

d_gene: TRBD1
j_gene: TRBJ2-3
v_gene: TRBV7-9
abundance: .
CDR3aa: CASSLDSYRGPIHTDTQYF
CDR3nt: TGTGCCAGCAGCTTAGACTCCTACAGGGGTCCTATCCACACAGATACGCAGTATTTT

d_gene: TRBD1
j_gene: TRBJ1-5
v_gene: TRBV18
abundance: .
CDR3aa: CASSVSGTGGGQPQHF
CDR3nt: TGTGCCAGCTCAGTGAGTGGGACAGGGGGAGGCCAGCCCCAGCATTTT

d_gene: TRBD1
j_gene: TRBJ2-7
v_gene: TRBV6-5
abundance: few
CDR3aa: CASSYSGTGVHEQYF
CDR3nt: TGTGCCAGCAGTTACTCCGGGACAGGGGTTCACGAGCAGTACTTC

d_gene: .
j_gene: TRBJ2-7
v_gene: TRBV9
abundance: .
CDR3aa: CASSQVGSYEQYF
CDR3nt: TGTGCCAGCAGCCAGGTGGGTTCCTACGAGCAGTACTTC

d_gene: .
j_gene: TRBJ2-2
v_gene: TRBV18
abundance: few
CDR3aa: CASSPAGWNTGELFF
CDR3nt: TGTGCCAGCTCACCTGCAGGGTGGAACACCGGGGAGCTGTTTTTT

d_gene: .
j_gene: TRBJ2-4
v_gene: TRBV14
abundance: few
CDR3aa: CASSQAEDVAKNIQYF
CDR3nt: TGTGCCAGCAGCCAAGCTGAGGATGTAGCCAAAAACATTCAGTACTTC

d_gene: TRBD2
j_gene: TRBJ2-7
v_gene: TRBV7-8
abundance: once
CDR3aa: CASSPIAGEQYF
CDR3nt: TGTGCCAGCAGCCCCATAGCGGGGGAGCAGTACTTC

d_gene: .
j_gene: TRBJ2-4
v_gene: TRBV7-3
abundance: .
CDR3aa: CASSLSPRGIQYF
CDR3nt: TGTGCCAGCAGCTTAAGTCCCAGGGGCATTCAGTACTTC

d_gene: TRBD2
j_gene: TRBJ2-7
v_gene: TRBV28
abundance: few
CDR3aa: CASSFLSRDYTYEQYF
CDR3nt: TGTGCCAGCAGTTTTTTAAGCCGGGACTATACCTACGAGCAGTACTTC

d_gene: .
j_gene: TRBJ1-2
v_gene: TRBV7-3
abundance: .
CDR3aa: CASSLNGYGYTF
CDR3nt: TGTGCCAGCAGCTTAAACGGGTATGGCTACACCTTC

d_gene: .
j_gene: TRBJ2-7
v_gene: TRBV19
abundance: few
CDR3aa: CASSIEPREGEQYF
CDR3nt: TGTGCCAGTAGTATAGAACCCAGGGAAGGCGAGCAGTACTTC

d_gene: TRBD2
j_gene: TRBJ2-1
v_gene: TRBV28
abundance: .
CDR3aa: CASSLISGRYNEQFF
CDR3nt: TGTGCCAGCAGTTTGATTAGCGGGAGGTACAATGAGCAGTTCTTC

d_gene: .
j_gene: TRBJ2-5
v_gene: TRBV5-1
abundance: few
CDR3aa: CASSLGPGAIETQYF
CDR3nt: TGCGCCAGCAGCTTGGGTCCTGGGGCGATAGAGACCCAGTACTTC

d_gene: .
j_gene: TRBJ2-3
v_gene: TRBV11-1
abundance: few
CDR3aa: CASSPQTPDTQYF
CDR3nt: TGTGCCAGCAGCCCACAAACCCCAGATACGCAGTATTTT

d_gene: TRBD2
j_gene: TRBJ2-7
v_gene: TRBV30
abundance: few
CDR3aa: CAGTSGEAREQYF
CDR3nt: TGTGCCGGGACTAGCGGGGAGGCCCGAGAGCAGTACTTC

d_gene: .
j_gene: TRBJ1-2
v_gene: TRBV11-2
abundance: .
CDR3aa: CASSEDSYGYTF
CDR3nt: TGTGCCAGCAGCGAGGACAGCTATGGCTACACCTTC

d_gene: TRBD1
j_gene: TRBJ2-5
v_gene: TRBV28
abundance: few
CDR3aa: CASSLWDREETQYF
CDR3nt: TGTGCCAGCAGTTTATGGGACAGGGAAGAGACCCAGTACTTC

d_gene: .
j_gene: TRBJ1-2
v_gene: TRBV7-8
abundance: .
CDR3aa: CASSLSPNPNYGYTF
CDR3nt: TGTGCCAGCAGTCTTAGTCCTAACCCTAACTATGGCTACACCTTC

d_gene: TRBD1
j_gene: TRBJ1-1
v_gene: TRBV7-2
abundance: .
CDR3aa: CASSPVAGGTEAFF
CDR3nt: TGTGCCAGCAGCCCCGTGGCAGGGGGCACTGAAGCTTTCTTT

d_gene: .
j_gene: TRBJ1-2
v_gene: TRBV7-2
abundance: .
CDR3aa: CASSAEGGGGYGYTF
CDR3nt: TGTGCCAGCAGCGCGGAGGGGGGGGGTGGCTATGGCTACACCTTC

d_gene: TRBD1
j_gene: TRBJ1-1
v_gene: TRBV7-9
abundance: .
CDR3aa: CASSLRQGGNTEAFF
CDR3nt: TGTGCCAGCAGCTTAAGACAGGGAGGGAACACTGAAGCTTTCTTT